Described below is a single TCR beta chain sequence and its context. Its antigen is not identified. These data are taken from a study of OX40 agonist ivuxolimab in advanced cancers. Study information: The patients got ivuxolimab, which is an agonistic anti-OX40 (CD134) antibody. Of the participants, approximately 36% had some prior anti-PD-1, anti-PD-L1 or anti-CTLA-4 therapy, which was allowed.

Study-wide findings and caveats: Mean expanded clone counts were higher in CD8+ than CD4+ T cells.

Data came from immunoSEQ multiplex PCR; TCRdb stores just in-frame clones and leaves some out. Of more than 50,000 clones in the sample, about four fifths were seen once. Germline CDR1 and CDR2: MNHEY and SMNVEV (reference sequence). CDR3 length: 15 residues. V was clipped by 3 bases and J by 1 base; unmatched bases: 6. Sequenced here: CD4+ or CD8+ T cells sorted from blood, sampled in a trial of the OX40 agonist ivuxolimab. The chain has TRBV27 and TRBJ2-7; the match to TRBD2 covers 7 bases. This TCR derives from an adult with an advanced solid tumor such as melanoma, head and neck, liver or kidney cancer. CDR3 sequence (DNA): TGTGCCAGCAGTTTCTGGGGGACTACTTCCTACGAGCAGTACTTC. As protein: CASSFWGTTSYEQYF.